A selection of T cell receptor beta chains follows, all from one sample in a study of CD8+CD57+ T cells in acquired aplastic anemia. In TCRdb, the reads were re-called with MiXCR into one record per CDR3 protein. The sample shows some 170,000 distinct CDR3 sequences, 50% to 65% of them seen only once. Sequencing used sorted CD4+, CD8+, or CD8+CD57+ T cells (not recorded which) from PBMCs. The receptors stem from a human donor with aplastic anemia. Each CDR3 is given without its conserved first and last residue.

cdr3_length,v_call,j_call,cdr3_aa
15,TRBV4-1,TRBJ2-3,ASSQGGLAGRTDTQY
14,TRBV10-2,TRBJ1-1,ASSADREWMGTEAF
12,TRBV20-1,TRBJ1-1,SARRDTRNTEAF
12,TRBV2,TRBJ1-5,ASRSGQGFEPQH
10,TRBV2,TRBJ2-7,ASSKGSYEQY
14,TRBV7-9,TRBJ2-3,ASSPVTSGGVDTQY
10,TRBV7-9,TRBJ2-7,ASSLEVNEQY
14,TRBV24-1,TRBJ2-1,ATSDVLPHTLNEQF
11,TRBV12-5,TRBJ1-1,ASGLSSVTEAF
7,TRBV10-1,TRBJ2-7,AIGGEQY
13,TRBV7-2,TRBJ2-5,ASSLATRQGETQY
12,TRBV20-1,TRBJ1-4,SASRGSLNEKLF
14,TRBV6-5,TRBJ2-5,ASSYLLAGGQETQY
14,TRBV10-3,TRBJ2-3,AIAGQGTGPTDTQY
12,TRBV4-2,TRBJ1-1,ASSQARGQTEAF
14,TRBV24-1,TRBJ2-3,ATSDFNTLGADTQY
10,TRBV4-2,TRBJ1-2,ASSLVRPPYT
11,TRBV9,TRBJ1-1,ASSVTYSTEAF
13,TRBV7-9,TRBJ1-4,ASSLIVRGNEKLF
12,TRBV4-1,TRBJ2-5,ASSQEQGVGIQY
13,TRBV7-9,TRBJ2-3,ASSLVRGGADTQY
16,TRBV2,TRBJ1-5,ASSESRGTGGGNQPQH
13,TRBV7-9,TRBJ2-1,ASSHRGDYYNEQF
12,TRBV7-2,TRBJ2-3,ASSLEDRGDTQY
13,TRBV7-2,TRBJ1-5,ASSPRTGFNQPQH
13,TRBV3-1,TRBJ2-3,ASSLVHGGPPPGY
12,TRBV20-1,TRBJ2-7,SALGREVSYEQY
14,TRBV19,TRBJ1-1,ASSSLRTGWNTEAF
12,TRBV2,TRBJ2-1,ASRKGASYNEQF
12,TRBV29-1,TRBJ2-1,SVRDRGWDNEQF
11,TRBV30,TRBJ1-1,ACGPGVGTEAF
15,TRBV2,TRBJ2-6,ASRRTGLPSGANVLT
14,TRBV20-1,TRBJ1-5,SARGMTGGGNQPQH
11,TRBV19,TRBJ2-7,ASTISGGYEQY
13,TRBV29-1,TRBJ1-5,SVITGGTGNQPQH
12,TRBV7-9,TRBJ2-2,ASSPHINTGELF
12,TRBV2,TRBJ2-3,ASSIAAVTDTQY
13,TRBV15,TRBJ1-2,ATSRDMLWEYGYT
11,TRBV13,TRBJ2-7,ASSLAGPDEQY
11,TRBV2,TRBJ2-1,ASSVAAYNEQF
13,TRBV20-1,TRBJ2-5,SARDRGPGRETQY
16,TRBV3-1,TRBJ2-3,ASSQNLAGGLSTDTQY
12,TRBV7-9,TRBJ1-1,ASSQGGNYNEAF
15,TRBV7-9,TRBJ2-7,ASSLMTQPARSYEQY
12,TRBV19,TRBJ1-2,ASSISGGQRGYT
14,TRBV7-6,TRBJ2-5,ASSLGHKEGREAQY
13,TRBV27,TRBJ1-6,ASSIMGHLNSPLH
16,TRBV19,TRBJ2-6,ASTIGPTGSSGANVLT
13,TRBV2,TRBJ2-1,ASSFFSTSYNEQF
13,TRBV2,TRBJ2-3,ASSLEGRSADTQY
11,TRBV24-1,TRBJ2-3,AVRGSLTDTQY
12,TRBV7-9,TRBJ2-3,ASEPPGGDYEQY
14,TRBV10-3,TRBJ2-5,AISEPPGRGQETQY
13,TRBV7-6,TRBJ2-2,ASSPRDTNTGELF
12,TRBV14,TRBJ1-6,ASSLRNGDSPLH
11,TRBV7-9,TRBJ2-7,ASGTSGAYEQY
11,TRBV7-8,TRBJ2-7,ASKDRDRNEQY
10,TRBV10-3,TRBJ1-1,AISEGGVLSF
13,TRBV12-3/TRBV12-4,TRBJ2-2,ASSSIGGRTGELF
13,TRBV2,TRBJ1-1,ASRGSDVSGTEAF